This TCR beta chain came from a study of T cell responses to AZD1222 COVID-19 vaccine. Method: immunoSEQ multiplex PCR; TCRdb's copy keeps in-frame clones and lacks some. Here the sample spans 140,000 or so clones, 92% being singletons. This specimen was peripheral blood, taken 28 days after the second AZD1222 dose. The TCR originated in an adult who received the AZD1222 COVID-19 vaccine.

The CDR3 sequence: CASHPEGTGAYEQYF. The CDR3, as DNA: TGTGCCAGCCATCCCGAGGGGACAGGGGCGTACGAGCAGTACTTC. The chain uses TRBV6-5 and TRBJ2-7; 10 bases map to TRBD1. Germline V gene sequence: CDR1 MNHEY, CDR2 SVGAGI. This CDR3 comprises 15 residues. Trimming cost V 8 bases and J 4 bases; bases outside gene matches: 11.